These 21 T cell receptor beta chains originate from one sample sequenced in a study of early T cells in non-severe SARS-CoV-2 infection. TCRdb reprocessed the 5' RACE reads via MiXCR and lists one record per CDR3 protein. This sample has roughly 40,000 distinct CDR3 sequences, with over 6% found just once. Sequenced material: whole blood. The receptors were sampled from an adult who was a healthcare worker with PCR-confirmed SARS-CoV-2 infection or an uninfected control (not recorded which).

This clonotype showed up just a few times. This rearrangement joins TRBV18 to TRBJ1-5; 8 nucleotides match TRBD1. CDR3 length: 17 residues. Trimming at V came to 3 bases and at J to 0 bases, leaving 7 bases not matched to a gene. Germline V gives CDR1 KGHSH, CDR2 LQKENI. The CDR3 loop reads CASSPIGQGHSNQPQHF. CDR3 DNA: TGTGCCAGCTCACCTATTGGACAGGGCCATAGCAATCAGCCCCAGCATTTT.

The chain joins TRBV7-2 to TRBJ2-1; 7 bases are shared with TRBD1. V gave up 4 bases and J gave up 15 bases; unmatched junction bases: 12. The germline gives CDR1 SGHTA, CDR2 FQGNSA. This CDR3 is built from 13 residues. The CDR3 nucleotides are TGTGCCAGCAGCTCGGGGACAGCTATTAGCCCGTTCTTC. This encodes CASSSGTAISPFF.

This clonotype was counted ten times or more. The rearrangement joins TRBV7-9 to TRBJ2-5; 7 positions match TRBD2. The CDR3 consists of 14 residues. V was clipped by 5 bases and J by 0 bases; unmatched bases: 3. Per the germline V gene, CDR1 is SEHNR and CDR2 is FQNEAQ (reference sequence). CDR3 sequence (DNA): TGTGCCAGCAGCCGAGGGACTAACCAAGAGACCCAGTACTTC. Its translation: CASSRGTNQETQYF.

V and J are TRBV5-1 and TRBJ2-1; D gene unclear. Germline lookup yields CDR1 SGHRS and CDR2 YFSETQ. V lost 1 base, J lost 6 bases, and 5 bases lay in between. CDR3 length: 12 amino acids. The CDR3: CASSLTFNEQFF. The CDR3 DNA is TGCGCCAGCAGCTTGACATTCAATGAGCAGTTCTTC.

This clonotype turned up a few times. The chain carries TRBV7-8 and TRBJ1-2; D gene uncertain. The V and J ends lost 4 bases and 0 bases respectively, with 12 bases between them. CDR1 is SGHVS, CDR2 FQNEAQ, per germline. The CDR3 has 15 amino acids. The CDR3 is CASSSGLLANYGYTF. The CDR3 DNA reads TGTGCCAGCAGCTCAGGACTTCTAGCTAACTATGGCTACACCTTC.

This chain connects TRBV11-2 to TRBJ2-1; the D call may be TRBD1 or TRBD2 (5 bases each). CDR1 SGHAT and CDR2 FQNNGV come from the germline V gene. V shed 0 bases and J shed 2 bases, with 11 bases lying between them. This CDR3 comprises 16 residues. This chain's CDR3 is CASSLELEGTYNEQFF. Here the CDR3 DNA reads TGTGCCAGCAGCTTAGAATTAGAGGGGACCTACAATGAGCAGTTCTTC. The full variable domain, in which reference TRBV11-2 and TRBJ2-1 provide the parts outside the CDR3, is EAGVAQSPRYKIIEKRQSVAFWCNPISGHATLYWYQQILGQGPKLLIQFQNNGVVDDSQLPKDRFSAERLKGVDSTLKIQPAKLEDSAVYLCASSLELEGTYNEQFFGPGTRLTVL.

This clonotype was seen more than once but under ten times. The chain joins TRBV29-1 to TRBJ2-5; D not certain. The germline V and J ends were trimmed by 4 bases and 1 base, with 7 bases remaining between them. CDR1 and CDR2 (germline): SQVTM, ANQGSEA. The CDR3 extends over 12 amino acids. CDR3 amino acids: CSVAQTQETQYF. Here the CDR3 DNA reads TGCAGCGTTGCGCAGACCCAAGAGACCCAGTACTTC.

For the CDR3, the DNA is TGTGCCAGCAGCCCTACAGGGGGAGTAGGGGCCAACGTCCTGACTTTC. It yields the protein CASSPTGGVGANVLTF. The chain combines TRBV7-2 with TRBJ2-6; 8 bases fit TRBD1. Germline V lookup: CDR1 SGHTA, CDR2 FQGNSA. V shed 5 bases and J 4 bases; nucleotides not matched to a gene: 7. The CDR3 spans 16 residues.

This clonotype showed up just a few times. As DNA, the CDR3 is TGTGCCACCAGCAGAGTAGCGACAGGAGAGACCCAGTACTTC. Translated, it gives CATSRVATGETQYF. The rearrangement uses TRBV15 and TRBJ2-5; perhaps TRBD1 as D (6 bases). Germline V gene data show CDR1 as LNHNV and CDR2 as YYDKDF (reference sequence). Trimming took off 1 base at V and 4 bases at J, with 10 bases between the two ends. The CDR3 is 14 residues long.

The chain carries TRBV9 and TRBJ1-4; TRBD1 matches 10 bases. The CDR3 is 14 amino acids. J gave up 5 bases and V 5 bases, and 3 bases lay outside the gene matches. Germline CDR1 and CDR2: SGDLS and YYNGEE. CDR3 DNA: TGTGCCAGCAGTCCGGGACAGGGGAATGAAAAACTGTTTTTT. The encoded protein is CASSPGQGNEKLFF.

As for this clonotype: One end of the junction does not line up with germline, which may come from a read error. The CDR3 is CVSSAGLGGGTQYF. In DNA, the CDR3 is TGTGTCAGCAGCGCCGGACTTGGGGGAGGCACGCAGTATTTT. The chain links TRBV11-2 to TRBJ2-3, with D possibly being TRBD2 (6 bases). The CDR3 is made up of 14 amino acids. The germline V gene has CDR1 SGHAT and CDR2 FQNNGV. Combining the CDR3 with reference TRBV11-2 and TRBJ2-3 gives the whole variable domain EAGVAQSPRYKIIEKRQSVAFWCNPISGHATLYWYQQILGQGPKLLIQFQNNGVVDDSQLPKDRFSAERLKGVDSTLKIQPAKLEDSAVYLCVSSAGLGGGTQYFGPGTRLTVL.

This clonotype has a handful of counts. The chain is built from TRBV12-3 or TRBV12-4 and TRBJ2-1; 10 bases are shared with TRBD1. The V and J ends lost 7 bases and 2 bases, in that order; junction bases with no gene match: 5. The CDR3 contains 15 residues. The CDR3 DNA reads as TGTGCCAGCACCCTCGACAGGGGGCCCTACAATGAGCAGTTCTTC. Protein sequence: CASTLDRGPYNEQFF.

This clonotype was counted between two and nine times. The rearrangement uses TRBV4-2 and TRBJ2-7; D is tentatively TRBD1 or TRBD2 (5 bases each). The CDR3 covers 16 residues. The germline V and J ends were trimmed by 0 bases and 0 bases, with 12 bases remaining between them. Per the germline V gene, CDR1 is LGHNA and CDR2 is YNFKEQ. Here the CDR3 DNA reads TGTGCCAGCAGCCAAGATATGGCAGGGAGCTCCTACGAGCAGTACTTC. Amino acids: CASSQDMAGSSYEQYF.

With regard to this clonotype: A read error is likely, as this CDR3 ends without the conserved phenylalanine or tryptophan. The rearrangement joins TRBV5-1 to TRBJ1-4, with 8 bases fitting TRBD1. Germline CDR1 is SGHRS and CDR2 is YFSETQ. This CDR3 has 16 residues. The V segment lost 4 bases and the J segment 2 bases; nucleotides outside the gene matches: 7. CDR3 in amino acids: CASSLRPGGTNEKLFS. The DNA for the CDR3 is TGCGCCAGCAGCCTGCGGCCAGGGGGCACTAATGAAAAACTGTTTTCT.

The CDR3 loop reads CASSQFIPTGAGQPQHF. For the CDR3, the DNA is TGTGCCAGCAGCCAGTTCATCCCAACAGGGGCTGGTCAGCCCCAGCATTTT. The genes are TRBV7-3 and TRBJ1-5; 7 nucleotides line up with TRBD1. There are 17 residues in the CDR3. The V segment lost 5 bases and the J segment 6 bases; nucleotides outside the gene matches: 16. Germline V gives CDR1 SGHTA, CDR2 FQGTGA.

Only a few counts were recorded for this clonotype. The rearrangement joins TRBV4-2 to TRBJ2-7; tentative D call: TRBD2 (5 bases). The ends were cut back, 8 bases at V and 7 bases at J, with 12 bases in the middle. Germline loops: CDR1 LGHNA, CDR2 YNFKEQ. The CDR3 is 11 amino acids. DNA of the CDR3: TGTGCCAGCGGAAGTCCGGGGGAGCAGTACTTC. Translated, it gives CASGSPGEQYF.

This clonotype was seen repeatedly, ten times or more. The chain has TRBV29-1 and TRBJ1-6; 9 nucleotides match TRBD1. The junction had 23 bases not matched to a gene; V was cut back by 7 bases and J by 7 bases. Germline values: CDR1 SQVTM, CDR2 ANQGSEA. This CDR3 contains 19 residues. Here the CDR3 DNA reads TGCAGCGAGCCCATCCCCGGGACAGGGCTCCTTCTTCTAAATTCACCCCTCCACTTT. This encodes CSEPIPGTGLLLLNSPLHF.

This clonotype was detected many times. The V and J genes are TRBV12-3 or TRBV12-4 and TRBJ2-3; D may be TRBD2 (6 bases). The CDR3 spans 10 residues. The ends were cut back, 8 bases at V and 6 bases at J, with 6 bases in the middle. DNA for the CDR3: TGTGCCAGCCGGGGGGATACGCAGTATTTT. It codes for CASRGDTQYF.

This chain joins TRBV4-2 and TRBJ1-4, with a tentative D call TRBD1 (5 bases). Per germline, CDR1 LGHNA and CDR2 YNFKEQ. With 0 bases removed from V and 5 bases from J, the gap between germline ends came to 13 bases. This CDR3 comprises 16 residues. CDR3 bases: TGTGCCAGCAGCCAAGATCCGGGGCGAGGGAATGAAAAACTGTTTTTT. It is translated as CASSQDPGRGNEKLFF.

CDR3 loop: CASSPGLAGRASTDTQYF. As DNA, the CDR3 is TGTGCCAGCAGTCCGGGACTAGCGGGTCGTGCTAGCACAGATACGCAGTATTTT. This chain connects TRBV6-2 or TRBV6-3 to TRBJ2-3, with TRBD2 matching over 12 bases. The V and J ends lost 5 bases and 0 bases, in that order; junction bases with no gene match: 9. The CDR3 covers 18 residues. CDR1 MNHEY and CDR2 SVGEGT come from the germline V gene.

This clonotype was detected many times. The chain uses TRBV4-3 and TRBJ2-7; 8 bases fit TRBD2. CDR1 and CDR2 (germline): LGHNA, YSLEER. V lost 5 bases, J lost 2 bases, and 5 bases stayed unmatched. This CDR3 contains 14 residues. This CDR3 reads CASSRTSRAYEQYF. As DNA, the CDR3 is TGCGCCAGCAGCAGGACTAGCAGAGCCTACGAGCAGTACTTC.